This T cell receptor (beta chain) was sequenced during a study of shared clonotypes between healthy human individuals. Some clones are missing from TCRdb's copy, which holds only in-frame ones; the method was immunoSEQ multiplex PCR. The data contain some 2 million clones, about 95% of them seen just once; the ten biggest clones take up more than 0.95%. Selected positively for CCR7 and CD45RO-negative, naive CD8 cells excluded terminally differentiated effector memory CD45RA+ cells. The sample comprised naive CD8+ T cells sorted from blood. The sequence came from a young man in good health.

CDR3 bases: TGTGCCAGCCGTCAGCGGGGGGGATACACAGATACGCAGTATTTT. It yields the protein CASRQRGGYTDTQYF. The chain couples TRBV2 to TRBJ2-3; 10 bases match TRBD2. Germline CDR1 SNHLY, CDR2 FYNNEI. V lost 8 bases to trimming and J lost 2 bases; unmatched junction nucleotides: 7. The CDR3 loop spans 15 amino acids.